A single sample is the source of the 22 T cell receptor beta chains below, sequenced in a study of cytotoxic CD8 clonotypes in ibrutinib-treated CLL. Generated by immunoSEQ multiplex PCR, the TCRdb table keeps only in-frame clones and is missing some. In the table there are 30,000 to 40,000 clones, about two thirds of which are singletons. This sample comprised PBMCs, obtained at disease progression, from a patient treated with ibrutinib. These receptors came from a human donor with chronic lymphocytic leukemia.

The gene calls are TRBV4-1 and TRBJ2-7; tentative D call: TRBD2 (5 bases). Germline-derived CDR1 and CDR2 are MGHRA and YSYEKL. The CDR3 is 13 residues long. Trimming removed 0 bases from V and 5 bases from J, with 8 bases in between. DNA for the CDR3: TGCGCCAGCAGCCAAGAAGGGAGCCACGAGCAGTACTTC. Translation: CASSQEGSHEQYF.

V gene TRBV5-1 combines with J gene TRBJ1-1, with no clear D. Trimming stripped 3 bases from V and 1 base from J, with 10 bases between. This CDR3 is 14 amino acids long. Germline V gene lookup returns CDR1 SGHRS and CDR2 YFSETQ. This CDR3 reads CASSWVAGNTEAFF. The CDR3 nucleotides are TGCGCCAGCAGCTGGGTGGCGGGGAACACTGAAGCTTTCTTT.

The rearrangement joins TRBV4-1 to TRBJ2-5; TRBD2 matches at 11 bases. The CDR3 sequence is 17 residues long. CDR1 MGHRA and CDR2 YSYEKL come from the germline V gene. The trim removed 0 bases at V and 5 bases at J, leaving 8 bases unmatched. The CDR3 sequence: CASSQDTSGGVPETQYF. For the CDR3, the DNA is TGCGCCAGCAGCCAAGACACTAGCGGGGGAGTCCCGGAGACCCAGTACTTC.

V usage is TRBV19 and J usage is TRBJ1-4; no clear D. This CDR3 comprises 15 residues. The germline gives CDR1 LNHDA, CDR2 SQIVND (reference sequence). Trimming removed 7 bases at V and 7 bases at J, with 19 bases between. This chain's CDR3 is CASTLRGFLGEKLFF. The CDR3 DNA follows: TGTGCCAGTACCTTACGAGGTTTCTTAGGTGAAAAACTGTTTTTT.

The count of this clone is one. The chain has TRBV2 and TRBJ2-5; D gene uncertain. With the DNA end fitting TRBJ2-7 better, the J assignment may be wrong. CDR3 length: 14 residues. Germline V gives CDR1 SNHLY, CDR2 FYNNEI. The CDR3 coding sequence is TGTGCCAGCAGGGTAGGAGCTAACTCCTACGAGCAGTACTTC. Translation gives CASRVGANSYEQYF.

At least ten counts were recorded for this clone. The V call is TRBV7-9, the J call TRBJ2-5; 7 bases line up with TRBD1. V was clipped by 0 bases and J by 5 bases; unmatched bases: 3. The germline gives CDR1 SEHNR, CDR2 FQNEAQ (reference sequence). The CDR3 consists of 14 residues. CDR3 amino acids: CASSLAGGAETQYF. Here the CDR3 DNA reads TGTGCCAGCAGCTTAGCAGGGGGCGCGGAGACCCAGTACTTC.

This clone appeared a single time. The rearrangement joins TRBV6-1 to TRBJ1-5; 7 bases are a match to TRBD1. The CDR3 runs 18 residues. Germline V gene lookup returns CDR1 MNHNS and CDR2 SASEGT. The trim removed 2 bases at V and 0 bases at J, leaving 10 bases unmatched. The CDR3 DNA reads as TGTGCCAGCAGTGAAAGACAGGGCCAAGCGAATAGCAATCAGCCCCAGCATTTT. Encoded protein: CASSERQGQANSNQPQHF.

The rearrangement uses TRBV4-1 and TRBJ2-7; D is perhaps TRBD1 or TRBD2 (9 bases each). The CDR3 covers 19 residues. Germline assignment: CDR1 MGHRA and CDR2 YSYEKL. With 3 bases removed from V and 0 bases from J, the gap between germline ends came to 24 bases. For the CDR3, the DNA is TGCGCCAGCAGCCAGCGGACAGGGGCCCTAGCGGGGAGCTCCTACGAGCAGTACTTC. Its translation is CASSQRTGALAGSSYEQYF.

The rearrangement uses TRBV5-6 and TRBJ1-2; D unclear. Trimming stripped 4 bases from V and 2 bases from J, with 9 bases between. CDR1 and CDR2 (germline): SGHDT, YYEEEE. CDR3 length: 13 residues. This chain's CDR3 is CASSPATNYGYTF. CDR3 coding DNA: TGTGCCAGCAGCCCCGCCACCAACTATGGCTACACCTTC.

Notes on this clone: This specimen includes other DNA sequences encoding the same CDR3. V usage is TRBV5-4 and J usage is TRBJ2-1; D possibly corresponds to TRBD1 (6 bases). Trimming removed 4 bases at V and 0 bases at J, with 11 bases between. The CDR3 has 15 residues. CDR1 is SGHNT, CDR2 YYREEE, per germline (reference sequence). CDR3 protein: CASSPTGDSYNEQFF. CDR3 sequence (DNA): TGTGCCAGCAGCCCGACAGGTGACTCCTACAATGAGCAGTTCTTC.

This clone qualifies as medium-sized. V is TRBV5-8 and J is TRBJ1-4; no clear D. Germline V gives CDR1 SGHTS, CDR2 YDEGEE. The CDR3 has 14 amino acids. The germline V and J ends were trimmed by 1 base and 0 bases, with 4 bases remaining between them. The CDR3 protein is CASSLITTNEKLFF. The DNA for the CDR3 is TGTGCCAGCAGCTTGATTACAACTAATGAAAAACTGTTTTTT.

The chain recombines TRBV9 with TRBJ2-5; D possibly corresponds to TRBD2 (7 bases). The CDR3 has 16 amino acids. Trimming left V 4 bases short and J 5 bases short, with 21 bases between. CDR1 and CDR2 (germline): SGDLS, YYNGEE. CDR3 protein: CASSPEGGGPRETQYF. The CDR3 bases are TGTGCCAGCAGCCCCGAAGGGGGGGGGCCCCGGGAGACCCAGTACTTC.

V usage is TRBV19 and J usage is TRBJ2-1; 8 nucleotides align to TRBD2. After removal of 3 bases from V and 8 bases from J, the junction contained 12 bases not matched to a gene. The CDR3 runs 16 residues. Germline V gene lookup returns CDR1 LNHDA and CDR2 SQIVND (reference sequence). The DNA of the CDR3 is TGTGCCAGTAGTATTCCGGGGGGGGCTGACAGCGATGAGCAGTTCTTC. Protein: CASSIPGGADSDEQFF.

This clone was counted between two and nine times. The gene calls are TRBV19 and TRBJ2-1; D unclear. Trimming stripped 5 bases from V and 7 bases from J, with 12 bases between. CDR3 length equals 13 residues. CDR1 LNHDA and CDR2 SQIVND come from the germline V gene (reference sequence). This CDR3 reads CASSATGTNEQFF. In nucleotides, the CDR3 is TGTGCCAGTAGTGCAACCGGAACTAATGAGCAGTTCTTC.

This rearrangement joins TRBV27 to TRBJ1-2; 12 bases map to TRBD1. V was clipped by 2 bases and J by 0 bases; unmatched bases: 7. The CDR3 has 18 residues. Germline CDR1 is MNHEY and CDR2 is SMNVEV (reference sequence). Written as DNA, the CDR3 is TGTGCCAGCAGTTTAGTTGGGACAGGGGGCTCAGCTAACTATGGCTACACCTTC. Translated, it gives CASSLVGTGGSANYGYTF.

This clone occurred a few times. The J gene is TRBJ2-6, the V gene TRBV19; D might be TRBD1 or TRBD2, each matching 5 bases. This CDR3 spans 14 amino acids. Germline CDR1 reads LNHDA; CDR2 reads SQIVND (reference sequence). The V gene lost 3 bases and the J gene lost 2 bases, with 5 bases spanning the gap. CDR3 sequence reads: CASSMGAGANVLTF. CDR3 DNA sequence: TGTGCCAGTAGTATGGGGGCTGGGGCCAACGTCCTGACTTTC.

The genes are TRBV15 and TRBJ1-3; 8 positions match TRBD1. The CDR3 is made up of 14 amino acids. Germline trimming cut 8 bases from V and 3 bases from J; bases unmatched to any gene: 6. From germline, CDR1 is LNHNV and CDR2 YYDKDF (reference sequence). CDR3 loop: CATGTGDLGNTIYF. The CDR3 DNA reads as TGTGCCACCGGGACAGGTGACCTTGGAAACACCATATATTTT.

The rearrangement joins TRBV7-8 to TRBJ1-1; 10 bases match TRBD1. Germline V gene lookup returns CDR1 SGHVS and CDR2 FQNEAQ. With V trimmed by 2 bases and J by 4 bases, 19 bases remained unmatched. This CDR3 has 20 amino acids. CDR3 in DNA: TGTGCCAGCAGCTTACACCCGGGACAGGGGATGCCTTTGGTCGGCACTGAAGCTTTCTTT. This translates into CASSLHPGQGMPLVGTEAFF. The full variable domain, in which reference TRBV7-8 and TRBJ1-1 provide the parts outside the CDR3, is GAGVSQSPRYKVAKRGQDVALRCDPISGHVSLFWYQQALGQGPEFLTYFQNEAQLDKSGLPSDRFFAERPEGSVSTLKIQRTQQEDSAVYLCASSLHPGQGMPLVGTEAFFGQGTRLTVV.

The J gene is TRBJ2-3, the V gene TRBV9, with 7 positions matching TRBD2. Unmatched junction bases numbered 6, after V lost 3 bases and J lost 2 bases. This CDR3 is 15 amino acids long. CDR1 and CDR2 (germline): SGDLS, YYNGEE. The DNA of the CDR3 is TGTGCCAGCAGCGCCCGGACTAGGGACACAGATACGCAGTATTTT. It is translated as CASSARTRDTDTQYF.

In nucleotides, the CDR3 is TGCGCCAGCAGCCAAGGGCGGCTAGCGGGGGCCAGTCAAGAGACCCAGTACTTC. As protein: CASSQGRLAGASQETQYF. V is TRBV4-1 and J is TRBJ2-5; TRBD2 aligns across 10 bases. Losses at the gene ends were 1 base for V and 2 bases for J; bases not matched to a gene: 10. The CDR3 covers 18 residues. The germline V gene encodes CDR1 MGHRA and CDR2 YSYEKL.

The chain combines TRBV28 with TRBJ1-2, with D uncertain. Germline CDR1 MDHEN, CDR2 SYDVKM. CDR3 length: 13 amino acids. V gave up 3 bases and J gave up 3 bases, with 8 bases separating them. CDR3 sequence (DNA): TGTGCCAGCAGTTTCGGCCGAGACTATGGCTACACCTTC. It specifies CASSFGRDYGYTF.

V usage is TRBV25-1 and J usage is TRBJ2-5, with 11 positions matching TRBD2. This CDR3 is built from 14 residues. The J segment lost 1 base and the V segment lost 6 bases, leaving 1 base of the junction unmatched. The germline CDR1 and CDR2 sequences are MGHDK and SYGVNS. The CDR3 here is CASSLAGGQETQYF. The DNA for the CDR3 is TGTGCCAGCAGCCTAGCGGGGGGCCAAGAGACCCAGTACTTC.